The 13 T cell receptor beta chains below all came from one sample that was sequenced in a study of graft-versus-host responses after intestinal transplantation. Generated by immunoSEQ multiplex PCR, the TCRdb table keeps only in-frame clones and is missing some. The table lists roughly 56,000 clones, approximately 89% of them singletons, with roughly 2.6% in the top ten. Specimen: PBMCs, collected about 120 days after intestinal transplantation. These receptors came from a human patient who received an intestinal transplant, so some T cells may come from the graft donor.

The CDR3 loop is CASSLVDSANYGYTF. Here the CDR3 DNA reads TGTGCCAGCAGCTTAGTCGACAGTGCTAACTATGGCTACACCTTC. This chain joins TRBV7-2 and TRBJ1-2; tentatively, D is TRBD1 (5 bases). Germline CDR1 reads SGHTA; CDR2 reads FQGNSA. V lost 1 base and J lost 0, with 9 bases in between. This CDR3 spans 15 amino acids.

A single count supports this clone. The V and J genes are TRBV27 and TRBJ2-7; maybe TRBD1 (6 bases). The CDR3 contains 13 residues. Trimming stripped 5 bases from V and 3 bases from J, with 11 bases between. Per the germline V gene, CDR1 is MNHEY and CDR2 is SMNVEV (reference sequence). For the CDR3, the DNA is TGTGCCAGCAGTCCAGGACAGCTCTACGAGCAGTACTTC. Residues: CASSPGQLYEQYF.

V usage is TRBV2 and J usage is TRBJ1-1, with D unresolved. CDR1 and CDR2 from the germline V gene are SNHLY and FYNNEI. V dropped 7 bases and J dropped 1 base, with 13 bases sitting between them. The CDR3 spans 14 residues. This CDR3 is CASTGVSRNTEAFF. Here the CDR3 DNA reads TGTGCCAGCACGGGAGTCAGCAGGAACACTGAAGCTTTCTTT.

Comments on this clone: The same CDR3 can be traced to other DNA sequences in this sample. The V gene is TRBV6-5, the J gene TRBJ1-2, with D possibly TRBD1 on 6 matching bases. V shed 2 bases and J shed 8 bases, with 9 bases lying between them. Germline CDR1 MNHEY, CDR2 SVGAGI. This CDR3 comprises 12 residues. Written as DNA, the CDR3 is TGTGCCAGCAGTTACGTTGGGGGCGGCTACACCTTC. Its translation is CASSYVGGGYTF.

J is TRBJ2-2 and V is TRBV28, with 10 bases that match TRBD2. CDR1 MDHEN and CDR2 SYDVKM come from the germline V gene. This CDR3 contains 16 residues. Unmatched junction bases numbered 9, after V lost 6 bases and J lost 5 bases. Written as DNA, the CDR3 is TGTGCCAGCAGACCTAGCGGGAGAGGTCGAACCGGGGAGCTGTTTTTT. This gives the protein CASRPSGRGRTGELFF.

V usage is TRBV4-1 and J usage is TRBJ1-4; D unresolved. This CDR3 has 13 residues. V was trimmed by 1 base and J by 12 bases, leaving 12 bases between them. Germline V gives CDR1 MGHRA, CDR2 YSYEKL. CDR3 sequence: CASSQVGLLELFF. The DNA of the CDR3 is TGCGCCAGCAGCCAAGTTGGGCTTCTCGAACTGTTTTTT.

Only one count was recorded for this clone. The chain is built from TRBV6-1 and TRBJ1-1; D remains unclear. With 3 bases removed from V and 1 base from J, the gap between germline ends came to 9 bases. This CDR3 spans 14 amino acids. The germline gives CDR1 MNHNS, CDR2 SASEGT. The CDR3 loop reads CASSEYSSNTEAFF. CDR3 nucleotide sequence: TGTGCCAGCAGTGAGTACAGTTCGAACACTGAAGCTTTCTTT.

The chain is built from TRBV28 and TRBJ2-1; 12 nucleotides line up with TRBD2. There are 17 residues in the CDR3. Germline V CDR1 and CDR2: MDHEN, SYDVKM. V was clipped by 5 bases and J by 0 bases; unmatched bases: 5. The CDR3 protein is CASSGLAGSGSYNEQFF. In DNA, the CDR3 is TGTGCCAGCAGTGGACTAGCGGGATCGGGCTCCTACAATGAGCAGTTCTTC.

In this sample, this clone turned up once. The chain carries TRBV4-1 and TRBJ2-1; 8 bases are shared with TRBD1. This CDR3 comprises 16 residues. V was pared by 4 bases and J by 4 bases, with 9 bases of the junction left unmatched. Germline V gene data show CDR1 as MGHRA and CDR2 as YSYEKL. The CDR3 loop is CASSPYPGQAYNEQFF. DNA for the CDR3: TGCGCCAGCAGCCCCTACCCGGGACAGGCATACAATGAGCAGTTCTTC.

The V call is TRBV7-9, the J call TRBJ1-6; TRBD1 agrees at 7 bases. Germline CDR1 SEHNR, CDR2 FQNEAQ (reference sequence). The V segment lost 5 bases and the J segment 7 bases; nucleotides outside the gene matches: 8. CDR3 length: 15 residues. CDR3 sequence (DNA): TGTGCCAGCAGCCCGACAGGGAAGGGGAATTCACCCCTCCACTTT. Encoded protein: CASSPTGKGNSPLHF.

The rearrangement links TRBV28 to TRBJ2-5; weak D call: TRBD2 (5 bases). With 6 bases removed from V and 5 bases from J, the gap between germline ends came to 13 bases. CDR3 length equals 13 residues. CDR1 and CDR2 from the germline V gene are MDHEN and SYDVKM. The CDR3 DNA is TGTGCCAGCAGCCTGAACCCGGGGGAGACCCAGTACTTC. It translates to CASSLNPGETQYF. Full variable domain (remainder filled in from reference TRBV28 and TRBJ2-5): DVKVTQSSRYLVKRTGEKVFLECVQDMDHENMFWYRQDPGLGLRLIYFSYDVKMKEKGDIPEGYSVSREKKERFSLILESASTNQTSMYLCASSLNPGETQYFGPGTRLLVL.

The gene calls are TRBV27 and TRBJ2-7; 10 bases line up with TRBD2. This CDR3 has 15 residues. Germline loops: CDR1 MNHEY, CDR2 SMNVEV (reference sequence). The trim removed 3 bases at V and 4 bases at J, leaving 6 bases unmatched. DNA for the CDR3: TGTGCCAGCAGTTTGGGTCTAGCGGGAGTGTACGAGCAGTACTTC. It is translated as CASSLGLAGVYEQYF.

The chain has TRBV7-9 and TRBJ2-5; D possibly corresponds to TRBD1 (5 bases). The CDR3 is 14 residues long. The ends were cut back, 5 bases at V and 1 base at J, with 11 bases in the middle. Germline V CDR1 and CDR2: SEHNR, FQNEAQ (reference sequence). The CDR3 reads CASSQAGSQETQYF. The DNA for the CDR3 is TGTGCCAGCAGCCAGGCAGGGTCCCAAGAGACCCAGTACTTC.